This TCR beta chain was captured by sequencing in a study of Graves' ophthalmopathy and Graves' hyperthyroidism. Whole-study context: Before any treatment was given, at initial diagnosis, peripheral blood was collected.

This clonotype was counted between two and nine times. With 4 bases removed from V and 1 base from J, the gap between germline ends came to 5 bases. Per germline, CDR1 LGHDT and CDR2 YNNKEL (reference sequence). This CDR3 is built from 14 residues. CDR3 regions of TCR beta were amplified from RNA transcripts. The workflow started with a first-round RT-PCR run with HTBI primers and then moved on to a second-round multiplex PCR. TCRdb reanalysed the multiplex PCR reads using MiXCR and keeps one entry per CDR3 protein. The table records 400,000 to 450,000 distinct CDR3 sequences, roughly 21% of them present only once. In this cohort, patients with other autoimmune diseases, uncontrolled infections, pregnancy or lactation were excluded. It was on clinical symptoms, serum thyroxine, TRAb, thyroid ultrasound and orbital computed tomography that diagnosis relied. PBMCs were density-gradient isolated from around 11 ml fresh blood.

V usage is TRBV3-1 and J usage is TRBJ2-6; D is undetermined. Source material: peripheral blood. This receptor was obtained from a woman under 30 with stable Graves' hyperthyroidism. CDR3 nucleotide sequence: TGTGCCAGCAGCCTCATATCTGGGGCCAACGTCCTGACTTTC. This sequence encodes CASSLISGANVLTF.